This TCR beta chain was sequenced for a study of T cell changes during pregnancy in multiple sclerosis. The data were produced by immunoSEQ multiplex PCR, yet TCRdb's version contains in-frame clones alone and is incomplete. The top ten hold over 5% of the sample, which has 30,000 to 40,000 clones, roughly nine tenths seen once. Germline V lookup: CDR1 SGHNT, CDR2 YYREEE (reference sequence). V was pared by 4 bases and J by 1 base, with 9 bases between. The CDR3 contains 13 residues. This TCR derives from a female donor with multiple sclerosis, enrolled in a pregnancy study. This sequence joins TRBV5-4 and TRBJ2-7; TRBD1 is a possible D gene (6 bases). Sequences were derived from CD8+ T cells from peripheral blood mononuclear cells, sampled in the second trimester of pregnancy. The CDR3 spells CASSPTGSYEQYF. In DNA, the CDR3 is TGTGCCAGCAGCCCGACAGGATCCTACGAGCAGTACTTC.